This is a list of T cell receptor beta chains from one sample in a study of T cell changes during pregnancy in multiple sclerosis. Clones were read by immunoSEQ multiplex PCR, and TCRdb kept only the in-frame ones, dropping some. The sample carries fewer than 90,000 clones, roughly 93% recorded once. Source: peripheral blood, taken in the third trimester of pregnancy. The receptors here all came from a female donor in good health, enrolled as a control in a pregnancy study. The CDR3 runs from the conserved cysteine through the conserved F or W. A D gene is named only where the DNA matches it firmly.

. 14 TRBV5-1 CASSLAVQYNEQFF
TRBD1 15 TRBV28 CASSRPGTGRETQYF
TRBD2 15 TRBV5-6 CASSLWVAGATEQYF
TRBD1 14 TRBV28 CASTRTGYSYEQYF
. 15 TRBV19 CASHFTGMNTGELFF
. 16 TRBV28 CASSPHQVGATDTQYF
TRBD1 11 TRBV20-1 CSARGLYGYTF
TRBD1 13 TRBV29-1 CGVSRGSSYEQYF
. 12 TRBV18 CASSPPSGEQFF
. 15 TRBV18 CASSPRAPYQETQYF
. 15 TRBV6-6 CASSYLALPKNIQYF
TRBD1 16 TRBV4-1 CASSQGQGEAKNIQYF
TRBD2 18 TRBV5-8 CASSLGLAGGSGEETQYF
TRBD2 16 TRBV7-9 CASSLQGTSGYNEQFF
. 15 TRBV21-1 CATRVGGFSGNTIYF
. 14 TRBV27 CASSLTSSLGEQYF
. 14 TRBV5-6 CASSLGQGSETQYF
TRBD2 16 TRBV5-6 CASSSTTLAGTYEQYF
TRBD1 14 TRBV5-1 CASSSGTVLREQYF
TRBD1 12 TRBV7-9 CASSWDRGEAFF
TRBD2 18 TRBV9 CASGDRTSGRANTGELFF
TRBD1 14 TRBV15 CATSEGQGSDTQYF
TRBD2 15 TRBV11-2 CASRTHSGRGNEQFF
TRBD1 15 TRBV27 CASSLKPGQGYEQYF
. 15 TRBV27 CASSHSLSARYEQYF
TRBD2 15 TRBV11-3 CASSLSSGNAETQYF
. 15 TRBV16 CASSQSRSQIEGYTF
TRBD2 17 TRBV5-1 CASSLGLAGGSYNEQFF
. 14 TRBV7-9 CASSPQGTKNIQYF